This TCR beta chain was sequenced for a study of STAT3 mutations in large granular lymphocyte leukemia (dated by TCRdb to the late 2010s). At the level of the whole study: About half of the T-LGLL patients who underwent longitudinal sequencing carried canonical activating STAT3 mutations. Over half of the T-LGLL patients were given one or more immunosuppressive therapy regimens, and less than 45% of those treated had a hematologic response. Patients with T-cell large granular lymphocyte leukemia underwent serial deep sequencing of TCRbeta CDR3 and STAT3 to reconstruct clonal hierarchy and dynamics. Fewer than 20 representative T-LGLL cases were selected from an initial cohort of a few hundred LGL patients for longitudinal TCRbeta and STAT3 sequencing. As controls, the study also included longitudinal sequencing of a couple of patients with natural killer LGL leukemia. On average, sequencing was done at around 4 time points per patient, with the number of samplings ranging from 2 to 8. The investigation overall reported the following: Variable intervals between samplings and differing treatment regimens complicated linking therapy response to changes in TCR clonal burden. The burden of the dominant TCR clone was higher than the STAT3 mutant burden in several patients, which suggests that the STAT3 mutation arose secondarily inside a clone that had already expanded. Because no samples were available when a clone first appeared, clonal expansion was inferred from samplings taken at other points. TCR clonotype switching after therapy was seen in about 35% of the 18 patients, with all newly emerging clones being STAT3 wild type. At least one immunodominant TCRbeta clonotype was identified in every T-LGLL patient, and multiple immunodominant subclonotypes were identified in about half of the T-LGLL patients. Since codominant clonotypes persisted in some patients, a small but highly pathogenic clone may have gone undetected.

A word on this clone: Its antigen is not yet known. No base-level quality is on record; no much larger clone is a single base apart.

The same DNA, extracted from blood mononuclear cells, served for both TCR sequencing and STAT3 sequencing. An Illumina MiSeq was used to sequence the TCRbeta libraries, yielding an average of about 40,000 productive templates per sample. Multiplex PCR amplification was used to generate TCRbeta CDR3 libraries with the immunoSEQ assay. In the authors' own workflow: Repertoire diversity was calculated as previously defined, and values close to 0 indicated extremely monoclonal samples. Held by TCRdb, this immuneACCESS table contains in-frame sequences only and omits some clones. Under half of the omission traces to an unresolved V gene where checked; the cause of the rest is unknown. V and J calls plus clone size are reproduced from that table; the DNA served to infer D and trimming. In all, the sample holds about 4,300 clones, and 55% of those were seen once. The ten biggest clones cover roughly 65% of the sample.

This clonotype was obtained from a male patient between 45 and 59 years old with T-cell large granular lymphocyte leukemia. Some clones in this sample may be carry-over from other donors' samples. The age is the age at diagnosis. Sequences were obtained from peripheral blood mononuclear cells.

The CDR3 sequence is CASSLTKVGEQYF. The bases read TGTGCCAGCAGCTTAACAAAAGTTGGGGAGCAGTACTTC. Rearrangement joined TRBV7-3 to TRBJ2-7, with no reliable assignment of the D segment. The CDR1 and CDR2 encoded by the germline V gene are SGHTA and FQGTGA. Trimming costs V 0 bases and J 7 bases, and their ends lie 10 bases apart. The CDR3 goes from the cysteine to the phenylalanine over 13 residues. CDR3 DNA is the only sequence kept; it has 39 bases, read in frame from the first base.